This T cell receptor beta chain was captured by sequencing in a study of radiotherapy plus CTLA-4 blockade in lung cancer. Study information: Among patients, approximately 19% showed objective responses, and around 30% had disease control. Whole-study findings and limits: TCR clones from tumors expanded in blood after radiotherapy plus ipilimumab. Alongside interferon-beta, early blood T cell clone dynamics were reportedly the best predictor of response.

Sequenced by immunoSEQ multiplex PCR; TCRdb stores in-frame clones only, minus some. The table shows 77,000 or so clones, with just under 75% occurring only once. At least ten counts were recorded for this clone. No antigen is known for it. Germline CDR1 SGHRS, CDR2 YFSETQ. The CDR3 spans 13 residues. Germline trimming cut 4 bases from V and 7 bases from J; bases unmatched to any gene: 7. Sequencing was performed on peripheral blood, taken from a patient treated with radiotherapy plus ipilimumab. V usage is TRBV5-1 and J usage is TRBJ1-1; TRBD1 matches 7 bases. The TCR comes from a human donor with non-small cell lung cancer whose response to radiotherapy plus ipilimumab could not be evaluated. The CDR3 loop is CASSPLGQDEAFF. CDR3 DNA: TGCGCCAGCAGCCCGTTAGGACAGGATGAAGCTTTCTTT.